This is a list of T cell receptor beta chains from one sample in a study of T-cell memory formation after mild COVID-19. TCRdb itself ran the 5' RACE reads through MiXCR, one entry per CDR3 protein. The sample shows 550,000 to 600,000 distinct CDR3 sequences, roughly 21% of them seen only once. The sample consisted of PBMCs or a T cell subset sorted from them (not recorded which). These receptor sequences come from an adult woman who had mild COVID-19 (a few samples of this study predate the infection). Cell type and time point are not known. Both conserved end residues are part of each CDR3. The D gene is left open where the match is weak. Size tells how often a clone was seen (once, few, many) or the class of an expanded clone, and some rows leave it out.

D gene,J gene,clone size,V gene,CDR3 DNA,CDR3 protein
TRBD2,TRBJ2-1,few,TRBV7-3,TGTGCCAGCAGCCCACGGCGCGGGGGGGCGGGTAATGAGCAGTTCTTC,CASSPRRGGAGNEQFF
TRBD1,TRBJ2-1,.,TRBV24-1,TGTGCCACCAGTGATCAGACAGGGTTTAGGAATGAGCAGTTCTTC,CATSDQTGFRNEQFF
.,TRBJ1-1,.,TRBV5-5,TGTGCCAGCAGCTTGGCTCCGGGACACCGAGTCACTGAAGCTTTCTTT,CASSLAPGHRVTEAFF
.,TRBJ1-1,.,TRBV7-2,TGTGCCAGCAGCCAGGTTCGACCGTACGAAGCTTTCTTT,CASSQVRPYEAFF
TRBD2,TRBJ2-5,.,TRBV7-2,TGTGCCAGCAGCCCAGACCCGGGAGGGGAGACCCAGTACTTC,CASSPDPGGETQYF
.,TRBJ2-7,many,TRBV27,TGTGCCAGCAGCTTGGGCAGTCCCTACGAGCAGTACTTC,CASSLGSPYEQYF
.,TRBJ1-2,.,TRBV14,TGTGCCAGCAGCCAAGTAGGGTTCGGCTATGGCTACACCTTC,CASSQVGFGYGYTF
TRBD1,TRBJ2-2,few,TRBV29-1,TGCAGCGTTGAAACCCGACAGGGTCCCCCCGGGGAGCTGTTTTTT,CSVETRQGPPGELFF
.,TRBJ2-2,.,TRBV6-1,TGTGCCAGCAGTGAAGGGCGGACTGTACCGGGGGAGCTGTTTTTT,CASSEGRTVPGELFF
.,TRBJ2-3,few,TRBV10-3,TGTGCCATCAGTGACCTGGTCCAGACGGGCACAGATACGCAGTATTTT,CAISDLVQTGTDTQYF
.,TRBJ2-1,.,TRBV30,TGTGCCTGGAGCCCAATAGGGCGCGTGTCCAATGAGCAGTTCTTC,CAWSPIGRVSNEQFF
.,TRBJ2-7,few,TRBV25-1,TGTGCCAGCAGTGTAAACTACCACTTTGGGTACGAGCAGTACTTC,CASSVNYHFGYEQYF
.,TRBJ1-2,few,TRBV12-3/TRBV12-4,TGTGCCAGCGGTGGACAGCTAGCTAACTATGGCTACACCTTC,CASGGQLANYGYTF
.,TRBJ2-1,.,TRBV18,TGTGCCAGCTCACCGGCAGGGTACAATGAGCAGTTCTTC,CASSPAGYNEQFF
.,TRBJ2-1,few,TRBV18,TGTGCCAGCTCAACCCACCCGGGGGGCGGGAATAACAATGAGCAGTTCTTC,CASSTHPGGGNNNEQFF
TRBD2,TRBJ2-7,many,TRBV7-7,TGTGCTAGCAGCTTCGGACTAGAGGACGAGCAGTACTTC,CASSFGLEDEQYF
.,TRBJ2-5,few,TRBV6-2/TRBV6-3,TGTGCCAGCAGTTACGGCGCACAGGGTGGCCCCCAAGAGACCCAGTACTTC,CASSYGAQGGPQETQYF
TRBD1,TRBJ1-5,.,TRBV5-6,TGTGCCAGCACACGACAGGGGCGGCTAAGCAATCAGCCCCAGCATTTT,CASTRQGRLSNQPQHF